A selection of T cell receptor beta chains follows, all from one sample in a study of T-cell reconstitution after alpha-beta-depleted transplantation in children. TCRdb itself ran the PCR reads through MiXCR, one entry per CDR3 protein. The repertoire holds 440,000 or so distinct CDR3 sequences, with about 40% as singletons. Specimen: PBMCs, collected before TCRalphabeta/CD19-depleted stem cell transplant. These receptors came from a girl aged 2-10 years with aplastic anemia, due to receive a stem cell transplant. CDR3s include the opening cysteine and the closing phenylalanine or tryptophan. D genes are given only for firm matches. Not all rows give a size; the values are once, few, many and, for expanded clones, a class.

v_gene: TRBV6-1; abundance: many; d_gene: TRBD1; j_gene: TRBJ1-2; CDR3aa: CASSGQGASNYGYTF; CDR3nt: TGTGCCAGCAGCGGACAGGGGGCGTCTAACTATGGCTACACCTTC
v_gene: TRBV5-6; abundance: -; d_gene: TRBD1; j_gene: TRBJ2-7; CDR3aa: CASSLGQGWHEQYF; CDR3nt: TGTGCCAGCAGCTTGGGACAGGGGTGGCACGAGCAGTACTTC
v_gene: TRBV11-2; abundance: -; d_gene: -; j_gene: TRBJ2-5; CDR3aa: CASSLVATRETQYF; CDR3nt: TGTGCCAGCAGCTTAGTTGCTACAAGAGAGACCCAGTACTTC
v_gene: TRBV7-6; abundance: -; d_gene: TRBD1; j_gene: TRBJ2-7; CDR3aa: CASSLTGGSDEQYF; CDR3nt: TGTGCCAGCAGCCTCACAGGGGGATCGGACGAGCAGTACTTC
v_gene: TRBV11-1; abundance: -; d_gene: TRBD2; j_gene: TRBJ2-7; CDR3aa: CASSLASSGTYEQYF; CDR3nt: TGTGCCAGCAGCTTAGCTTCTAGCGGGACCTACGAGCAGTACTTC
v_gene: TRBV27; abundance: -; d_gene: TRBD1; j_gene: TRBJ2-1; CDR3aa: CASSQFPGQGLSVF; CDR3nt: TGTGCCAGCAGTCAATTCCCGGGACAGGGACTTTCAGTCTTC
v_gene: TRBV18; abundance: -; d_gene: -; j_gene: TRBJ1-4; CDR3aa: CASSQKRGRNEKLFF; CDR3nt: TGTGCCAGCTCACAAAAGAGGGGCCGTAATGAAAAACTGTTTTTT
v_gene: TRBV12-3/TRBV12-4; abundance: few; d_gene: -; j_gene: TRBJ1-1; CDR3aa: CASSFWGPTAHEAFF; CDR3nt: TGTGCCAGCAGTTTCTGGGGGCCAACCGCGCATGAAGCTTTCTTT
v_gene: TRBV7-2; abundance: few; d_gene: TRBD2; j_gene: TRBJ2-7; CDR3aa: CASSLSPREGLYEQYF; CDR3nt: TGTGCCAGCAGCTTATCCCCACGGGAGGGCCTCTACGAGCAGTACTTC
v_gene: TRBV12-3/TRBV12-4; abundance: many; d_gene: -; j_gene: TRBJ2-7; CDR3aa: CASSLSGAYEQYF; CDR3nt: TGTGCCAGCAGTTTATCGGGCGCGTACGAGCAGTACTTC
v_gene: TRBV7-2; abundance: once; d_gene: TRBD2; j_gene: TRBJ2-1; CDR3aa: CASSLQRGLYNEQFF; CDR3nt: TGTGCCAGCAGCCTCCAGCGGGGACTCTACAATGAGCAGTTCTTC
v_gene: TRBV27; abundance: -; d_gene: TRBD1; j_gene: TRBJ1-1; CDR3aa: CASTDSTGAATEAFF; CDR3nt: TGTGCCAGCACCGATTCAACAGGGGCGGCCACTGAAGCTTTCTTT
v_gene: TRBV9; abundance: many; d_gene: TRBD1; j_gene: TRBJ1-2; CDR3aa: CASSVDRTGRNGYTF; CDR3nt: TGTGCCAGCAGCGTCGACCGGACAGGGAGGAATGGCTACACCTTC
v_gene: TRBV11-3; abundance: few; d_gene: -; j_gene: TRBJ2-3; CDR3aa: CASSGRQPEEDTQYF; CDR3nt: TGTGCCAGCAGCGGGAGACAACCCGAGGAGGATACGCAGTATTTT
v_gene: TRBV7-9; abundance: few; d_gene: -; j_gene: TRBJ2-2; CDR3aa: CASSFPVGTSNTGELFF; CDR3nt: TGTGCCAGCAGCTTTCCCGTCGGGACGTCGAACACCGGGGAGCTGTTTTTT
v_gene: TRBV12-3/TRBV12-4; abundance: many; d_gene: -; j_gene: TRBJ2-1; CDR3aa: CASTGTGSSYNEQFF; CDR3nt: TGTGCCAGCACGGGCACGGGTTCCTCCTACAATGAGCAGTTCTTC
v_gene: TRBV19; abundance: -; d_gene: -; j_gene: TRBJ1-1; CDR3aa: CASTAFGRTNTEAFF; CDR3nt: TGTGCCAGTACGGCCTTCGGCAGGACCAACACTGAAGCTTTCTTT
v_gene: TRBV12-3/TRBV12-4; abundance: many; d_gene: -; j_gene: TRBJ2-4; CDR3aa: CASSFDPIVAKNIQYF; CDR3nt: TGTGCCAGCAGTTTTGACCCGATTGTAGCCAAAAACATTCAGTACTTC
v_gene: TRBV5-1; abundance: few; d_gene: -; j_gene: TRBJ2-1; CDR3aa: CASSLASFSYNEQFF; CDR3nt: TGCGCCAGCAGCTTAGCGAGCTTCTCCTACAATGAGCAGTTCTTC
v_gene: TRBV5-1; abundance: many; d_gene: TRBD2; j_gene: TRBJ2-1; CDR3aa: CASSGGTSGRRSSYNEQFF; CDR3nt: TGCGCCAGCAGCGGCGGGACTAGCGGGAGGCGCAGCTCCTACAATGAGCAGTTCTTC
v_gene: TRBV2; abundance: -; d_gene: -; j_gene: TRBJ2-1; CDR3aa: CASRRNGASSYNEQFF; CDR3nt: TGTGCCAGCAGAAGAAATGGGGCGAGCTCCTACAATGAGCAGTTCTTC
v_gene: TRBV14; abundance: -; d_gene: -; j_gene: TRBJ2-7; CDR3aa: CASSQKPPGLAVAYEQYF; CDR3nt: TGTGCCAGCAGCCAAAAACCCCCAGGCCTTGCAGTTGCCTACGAGCAGTACTTC
v_gene: TRBV6-6; abundance: -; d_gene: -; j_gene: TRBJ2-3; CDR3aa: CASTTRSPDTQYF; CDR3nt: TGTGCCAGCACCACAAGAAGCCCAGATACGCAGTATTTT
v_gene: TRBV29-1; abundance: few; d_gene: -; j_gene: TRBJ2-1; CDR3aa: CSVPGTEKGSEQFF; CDR3nt: TGCAGCGTCCCCGGGACCGAGAAGGGAAGTGAGCAGTTCTTC
v_gene: TRBV25-1; abundance: -; d_gene: -; j_gene: TRBJ2-1; CDR3aa: CASRRTAHEQFF; CDR3nt: TGTGCCAGCAGACGGACGGCGCATGAGCAGTTCTTC
v_gene: TRBV11-2; abundance: few; d_gene: TRBD1; j_gene: TRBJ2-6; CDR3aa: CASSSILGRGSSSGANVLTF; CDR3nt: TGTGCCAGCAGCTCCATCCTGGGCAGGGGGTCTTCCTCTGGGGCCAACGTCCTGACTTTC
v_gene: TRBV5-1; abundance: -; d_gene: -; j_gene: TRBJ1-1; CDR3aa: CASSLDRGALNTEAFF; CDR3nt: TGCGCCAGCAGCTTGGATCGGGGTGCTCTGAACACTGAAGCTTTCTTT
v_gene: TRBV5-1; abundance: -; d_gene: -; j_gene: TRBJ2-7; CDR3aa: CASKTDMVGPYEQYF; CDR3nt: TGCGCCAGCAAGACCGATATGGTAGGACCCTACGAGCAGTACTTC